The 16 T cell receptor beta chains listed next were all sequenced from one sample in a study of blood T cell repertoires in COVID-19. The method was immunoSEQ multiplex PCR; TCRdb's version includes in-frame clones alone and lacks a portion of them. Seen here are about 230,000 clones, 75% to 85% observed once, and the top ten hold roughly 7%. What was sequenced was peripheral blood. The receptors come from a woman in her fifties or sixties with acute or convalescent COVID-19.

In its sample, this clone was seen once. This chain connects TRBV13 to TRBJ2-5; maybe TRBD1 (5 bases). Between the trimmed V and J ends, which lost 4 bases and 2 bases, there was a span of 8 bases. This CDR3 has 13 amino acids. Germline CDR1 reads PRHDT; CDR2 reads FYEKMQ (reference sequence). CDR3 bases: TGTGCCAGCAGCTCACGACAGCAAGAGACCCAGTACTTC. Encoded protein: CASSSRQQETQYF.

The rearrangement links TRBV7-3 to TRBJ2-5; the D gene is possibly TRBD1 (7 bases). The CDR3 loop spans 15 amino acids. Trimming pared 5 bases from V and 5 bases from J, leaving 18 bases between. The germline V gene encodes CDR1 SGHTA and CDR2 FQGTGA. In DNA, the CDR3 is TGTGCCAGCAGCCCCATGCCGACAGGGAGGGAGACCCAGTACTTC. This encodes CASSPMPTGRETQYF.

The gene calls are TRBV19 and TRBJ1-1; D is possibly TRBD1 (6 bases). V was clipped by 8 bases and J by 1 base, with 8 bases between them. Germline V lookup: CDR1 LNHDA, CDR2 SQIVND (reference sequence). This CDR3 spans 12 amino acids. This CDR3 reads CASLDRNTEAFF. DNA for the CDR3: TGTGCCAGTCTGGACAGGAACACTGAAGCTTTCTTT.

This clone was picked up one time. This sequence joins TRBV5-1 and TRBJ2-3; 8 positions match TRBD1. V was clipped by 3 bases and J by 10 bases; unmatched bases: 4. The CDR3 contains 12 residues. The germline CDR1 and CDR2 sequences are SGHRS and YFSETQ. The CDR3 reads CASSYGQGSQYF. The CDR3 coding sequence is TGCGCCAGCAGCTATGGACAGGGATCGCAGTATTTT.

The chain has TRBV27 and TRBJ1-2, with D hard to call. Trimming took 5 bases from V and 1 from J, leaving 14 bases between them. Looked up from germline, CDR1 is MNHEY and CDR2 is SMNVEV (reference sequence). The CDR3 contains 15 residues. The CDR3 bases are TGTGCCAGCAGTCCCGCTCAGTCGTTTAACTATGGCTACACCTTC. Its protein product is CASSPAQSFNYGYTF.

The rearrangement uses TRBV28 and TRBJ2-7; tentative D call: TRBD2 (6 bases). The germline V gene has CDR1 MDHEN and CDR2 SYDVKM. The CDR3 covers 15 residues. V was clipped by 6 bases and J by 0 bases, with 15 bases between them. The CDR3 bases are TGTGCCAGCAGAACGCGGGACGCCCTCTCCTACGAGCAGTACTTC. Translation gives CASRTRDALSYEQYF. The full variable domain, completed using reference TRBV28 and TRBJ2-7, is DVKVTQSSRYLVKRTGEKVFLECVQDMDHENMFWYRQDPGLGLRLIYFSYDVKMKEKGDIPEGYSVSREKKERFSLILESASTNQTSMYLCASRTRDALSYEQYFGPGTRLTVT.

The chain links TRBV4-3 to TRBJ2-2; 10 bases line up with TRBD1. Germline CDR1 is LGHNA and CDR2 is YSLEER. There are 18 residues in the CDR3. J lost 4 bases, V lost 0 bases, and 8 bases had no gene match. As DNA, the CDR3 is TGCGCCAGCAGCCAAGATATCGTAAGGACAGGGGGCACCGGGGAGCTGTTTTTT. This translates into CASSQDIVRTGGTGELFF.

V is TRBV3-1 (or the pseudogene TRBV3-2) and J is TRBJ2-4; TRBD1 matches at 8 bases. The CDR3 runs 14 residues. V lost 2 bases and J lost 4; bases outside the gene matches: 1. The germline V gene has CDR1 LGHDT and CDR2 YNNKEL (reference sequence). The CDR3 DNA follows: TGTGCCAGCAGCCAACGGGACAGGAAAAACATTCAGTACTTC. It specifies CASSQRDRKNIQYF.

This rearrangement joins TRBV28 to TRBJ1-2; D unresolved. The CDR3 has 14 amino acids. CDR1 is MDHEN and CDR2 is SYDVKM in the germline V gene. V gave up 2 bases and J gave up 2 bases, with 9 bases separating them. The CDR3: CASSLGGENYGYTF. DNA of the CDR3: TGTGCCAGCAGTTTAGGCGGTGAAAACTATGGCTACACCTTC.

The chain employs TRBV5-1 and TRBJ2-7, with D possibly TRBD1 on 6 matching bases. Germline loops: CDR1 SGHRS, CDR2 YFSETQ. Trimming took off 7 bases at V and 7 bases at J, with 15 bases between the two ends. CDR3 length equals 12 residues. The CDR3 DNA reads TGCGCCAGCCGTTTGGAAGGGGGAGAGCAGTACTTC. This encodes CASRLEGGEQYF.

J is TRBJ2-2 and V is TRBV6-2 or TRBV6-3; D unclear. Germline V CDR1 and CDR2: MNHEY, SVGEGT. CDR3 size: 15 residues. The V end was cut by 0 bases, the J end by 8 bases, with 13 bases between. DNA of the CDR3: TGTGCCAGCAGTTACTCGCGTCTTCTTAAAGGGGAGCTGTTTTTT. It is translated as CASSYSRLLKGELFF.

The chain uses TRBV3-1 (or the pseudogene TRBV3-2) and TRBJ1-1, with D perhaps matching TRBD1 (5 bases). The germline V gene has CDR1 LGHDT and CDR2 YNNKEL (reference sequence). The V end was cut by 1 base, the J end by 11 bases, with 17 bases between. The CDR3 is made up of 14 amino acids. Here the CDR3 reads CASSQGGARAEAFF. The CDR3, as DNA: TGTGCCAGCAGCCAAGGTGGGGCCAGGGCGGAGGCTTTCTTT.

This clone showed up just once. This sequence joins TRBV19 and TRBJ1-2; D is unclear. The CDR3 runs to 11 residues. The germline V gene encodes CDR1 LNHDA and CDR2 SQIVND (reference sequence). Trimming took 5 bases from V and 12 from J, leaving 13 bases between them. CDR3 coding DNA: TGTGCCAGTAGTCACGGGGTTTCGCACACCTTC. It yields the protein CASSHGVSHTF.

CDR3 in DNA: TGTGCCAGCAGCCCTAGGGGATTATCGGGCTATGGCTACACCTTC. Its translation is CASSPRGLSGYGYTF. This rearrangement joins TRBV7-8 to TRBJ1-2; D may be TRBD1 (5 bases). The ends were cut back, 5 bases at V and 4 bases at J, with 17 bases in the middle. The V gene's germline CDR1 is SGHVS and CDR2 FQNEAQ. The length of the CDR3 is 15 residues.

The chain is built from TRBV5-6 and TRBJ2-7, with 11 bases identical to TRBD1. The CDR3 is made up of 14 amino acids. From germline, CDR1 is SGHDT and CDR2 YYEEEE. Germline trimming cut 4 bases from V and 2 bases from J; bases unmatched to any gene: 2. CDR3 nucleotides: TGTGCCAGCAGCGGGACAGGGGGGACCTACGAGCAGTACTTC. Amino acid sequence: CASSGTGGTYEQYF.

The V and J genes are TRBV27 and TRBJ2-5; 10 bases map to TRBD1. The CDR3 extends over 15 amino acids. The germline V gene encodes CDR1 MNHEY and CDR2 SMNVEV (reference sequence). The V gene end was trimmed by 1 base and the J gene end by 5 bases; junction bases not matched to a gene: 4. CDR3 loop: CASSLWGQGLETQYF. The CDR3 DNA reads TGTGCCAGCAGTTTATGGGGACAGGGGCTGGAGACCCAGTACTTC.